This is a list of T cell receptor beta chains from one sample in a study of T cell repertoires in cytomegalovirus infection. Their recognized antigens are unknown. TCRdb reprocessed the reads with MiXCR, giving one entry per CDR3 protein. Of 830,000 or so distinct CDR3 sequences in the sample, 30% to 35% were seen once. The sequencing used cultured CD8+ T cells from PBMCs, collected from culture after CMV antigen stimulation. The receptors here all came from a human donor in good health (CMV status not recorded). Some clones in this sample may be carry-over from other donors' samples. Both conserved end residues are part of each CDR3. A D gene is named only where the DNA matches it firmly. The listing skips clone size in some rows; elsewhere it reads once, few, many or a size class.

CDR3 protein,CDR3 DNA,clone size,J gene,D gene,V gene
CVSSPRQGKGGANVLTF,TGTGTCAGCAGTCCGAGACAGGGGAAAGGTGGGGCCAACGTCCTGACTTTC,.,TRBJ2-6,TRBD1,TRBV28
CANSSLGGSDTQYF,TGTGCCAACAGTTCCCTCGGCGGTTCAGATACGCAGTATTTT,.,TRBJ2-3,.,TRBV12-3/TRBV12-4
CASSRDRVVRDSPLHF,TGTGCCAGCAGCCGAGACAGGGTGGTTAGGGATTCACCCCTCCACTTT,few,TRBJ1-6,TRBD1,TRBV25-1
CASSQEKGYYTDTQYF,TGTGCCAGCAGCCAAGAGAAAGGATACTACACAGATACGCAGTATTTT,few,TRBJ2-3,.,TRBV3-1
CASSLRELAGAYITDTQYF,TGTGCCAGCAGCTTAAGGGAGCTAGCGGGGGCCTATATCACAGATACGCAGTATTTT,many,TRBJ2-3,TRBD2,TRBV7-2
CASSQVGGGLLETQYF,TGCGCCAGCAGCCAAGTGGGCGGGGGGTTGTTAGAGACCCAGTACTTC,.,TRBJ2-5,TRBD2,TRBV4-1
CASTGPGELFF,TGTGCCAGCACAGGGCCCGGGGAGCTGTTTTTT,.,TRBJ2-2,.,TRBV6-2/TRBV6-3
CASRHITGIKLSDEQFF,TGTGCCAGCAGACATATCACCGGGATCAAACTTAGCGATGAGCAGTTCTTC,.,TRBJ2-1,.,TRBV12-3/TRBV12-4
CASSIRTGPYEQYF,TGTGCCAGTAGTATTAGAACAGGGCCCTACGAGCAGTACTTC,few,TRBJ2-7,.,TRBV19
CASSPGQGTYNEQFF,TGTGCCAGCAGCCCGGGACAGGGGACCTACAATGAGCAGTTCTTC,many,TRBJ2-1,TRBD1,TRBV12-3/TRBV12-4
CASRPAGTANNEQFF,TGTGCCAGCAGGCCGGCCGGGACAGCCAACAATGAGCAGTTCTTC,.,TRBJ2-1,TRBD1,TRBV28
CASLAVSHTGELFF,TGTGCCAGCCTGGCTGTAAGTCACACCGGGGAGCTGTTTTTT,.,TRBJ2-2,.,TRBV27
CASSQSLTETQYF,TGTGCCAGCAGTCAGTCCTTAACGGAGACCCAGTACTTC,.,TRBJ2-5,.,TRBV27
CASSSPLAKVFF,TGTGCCAGCAGCTCACCACTAGCGAAAGTGTTCTTC,few,TRBJ2-1,TRBD2,TRBV11-2
CASSSSGGVWNEQFF,TGCGCCAGCAGCTCTAGCGGCGGGGTTTGGAATGAGCAGTTCTTC,once,TRBJ2-1,TRBD2,TRBV5-1
CASSSEMDTGELFF,TGTGCCAGCAGCTCCGAGATGGACACCGGGGAGCTGTTTTTT,many,TRBJ2-2,.,TRBV7-2
CASSSGRSKRETQYF,TGTGCCAGCAGTTCTGGACGCTCAAAGCGAGAGACCCAGTACTTC,.,TRBJ2-5,.,TRBV28
CATSRDRSLFGYTF,TGTGCCACCAGCAGAGATAGATCCCTCTTTGGCTACACCTTC,.,TRBJ1-2,.,TRBV15
CASSLVPTEVEGYTF,TGTGCCAGCAGCTTAGTGCCGACAGAAGTGGAGGGCTACACCTTC,.,TRBJ1-2,.,TRBV7-9
CASSLVRYTDTQYF,TGTGCCAGCAGCTTAGTACGCTACACAGATACGCAGTATTTT,.,TRBJ2-3,.,TRBV7-9
CASSMWDRDSTEAFF,TGTGCCAGTAGTATGTGGGACAGGGATAGTACTGAAGCTTTCTTT,many,TRBJ1-1,TRBD1,TRBV19
CASSQDSGPPSNQPQHF,TGCGCCAGCAGCCAAGATTCGGGTCCTCCTAGCAATCAGCCCCAGCATTTT,.,TRBJ1-5,.,TRBV4-3
CASSLGGWDGQPQHF,TGTGCCAGCAGCTTAGGGGGATGGGACGGCCAGCCCCAGCATTTT,.,TRBJ1-5,.,TRBV7-2
CSARKGTYEQYF,TGCAGTGCTAGAAAAGGGACCTACGAGCAGTACTTC,.,TRBJ2-7,.,TRBV20-1
CASTPLGGTEQYF,TGTGCCAGTACTCCTCTTGGCGGGACCGAGCAGTACTTC,.,TRBJ2-7,.,TRBV19
CASDKGNQPQHF,TGTGCTAGTGATAAGGGCAATCAGCCCCAGCATTTT,few,TRBJ1-5,.,TRBV12-5
CASSYRDWGNQPQHF,TGTGCCAGCAGTTACAGGGATTGGGGCAATCAGCCCCAGCATTTT,few,TRBJ1-5,.,TRBV28
CASSEGVGGPSSTDTQYF,TGTGCCAGCAGTGAAGGAGTGGGGGGGCCGTCTAGCACAGATACGCAGTATTTT,.,TRBJ2-3,.,TRBV2
CASSQDLSVLMNTEAFF,TGTGCCAGCAGCCAAGATCTTTCCGTTTTAATGAACACTGAAGCTTTCTTT,few,TRBJ1-1,.,TRBV4-2
CATLPGEDIDQPQHF,TGTGCCACTCTCCCCGGGGAGGACATAGATCAGCCCCAGCATTTT,.,TRBJ1-5,.,TRBV6-6
CASSYFRGDQPQHF,TGTGCCAGCAGTTACTTTAGGGGGGACCAGCCCCAGCATTTT,.,TRBJ1-5,.,TRBV6-6
CASSQRGQANEQFF,TGTGCCAGCAGCCAAAGGGGACAGGCCAATGAGCAGTTCTTC,.,TRBJ2-1,TRBD1,TRBV14
CASSLADSDIIYEQYF,TGTGCCAGCAGTTTGGCCGACTCGGACATTATCTACGAGCAGTACTTC,.,TRBJ2-7,.,TRBV27
CASSVDGYTGELFF,TGTGCCAGCAGCGTGGACGGATACACCGGGGAGCTGTTTTTT,few,TRBJ2-2,.,TRBV12-3/TRBV12-4
CASSVTSGGGTDTQYF,TGTGCCAGCAGCGTCACTAGCGGGGGGGGTACAGATACGCAGTATTTT,.,TRBJ2-3,TRBD2,TRBV11-2
CASSYGGRGTEETQYF,TGTGCCAGCAGTTACGGGGGCCGGGGAACAGAAGAGACCCAGTACTTC,.,TRBJ2-5,.,TRBV6-5
CASSLSQEEQYF,TGTGCCAGCAGCTTGAGTCAGGAGGAGCAGTACTTC,.,TRBJ2-7,.,TRBV7-9
CASSPYTRSYNEQFF,TGTGCCAGCAGCCCCTACACACGCTCCTACAATGAGCAGTTCTTC,.,TRBJ2-1,.,TRBV7-8
CASNPFGGFTEAFF,TGTGCCAGCAATCCCTTCGGGGGCTTCACTGAAGCTTTCTTT,few,TRBJ1-1,.,TRBV27
CATSDLGRVHEQFF,TGTGCCACCAGTGACCTTGGAAGGGTCCATGAGCAGTTCTTC,few,TRBJ2-1,.,TRBV24-1
CASSLAGGAPGELFF,TGTGCCAGCAGTCTAGCGGGGGGAGCTCCCGGGGAGCTGTTTTTT,few,TRBJ2-2,TRBD2,TRBV7-6
CASSQVYTDTQYF,TGCGCCAGCAGCCAAGTCTACACAGATACGCAGTATTTT,.,TRBJ2-3,.,TRBV4-3
CATKGGTNEKLFF,TGTGCCACCAAGGGTGGAACTAATGAAAAACTGTTTTTT,many,TRBJ1-4,.,TRBV12-3/TRBV12-4
CASRPDVSSYNEQFF,TGTGCCAGCAGACCGGACGTAAGCTCCTACAATGAGCAGTTCTTC,few,TRBJ2-1,.,TRBV28
CARRDTGGYGYTF,TGTGCGAGGAGGGATACGGGGGGGTATGGCTACACCTTC,many,TRBJ1-2,.,TRBV7-2
CASRPADSRKINGYTF,TGTGCCAGCAGACCGGCGGACAGCCGGAAAATAAATGGCTACACCTTC,.,TRBJ1-2,.,TRBV6-8